The TCR beta chain under discussion was sequenced for a study of T cell responses to AZD1222 COVID-19 vaccine (dated by TCRdb to about 2021). With respect to the entire study: AZD1222 recipients given second doses at about 4 weeks or at about 12 weeks were pooled, since spike-specific TCR depth and breadth were not found to differ between the two schedules. TCR sequencing covered over 230 trial participants: around 210 given two doses of AZD1222 and 26 given two doses of MenACWY control vaccine. Trial participants were enrolled by age into 18-55, 56-69 and 70-plus year subgroups, with around 140, 26 and 57 TCR-sequenced participants respectively.

The CDR3 regions of human TCRbeta chains were analyzed by immunosequencing. The original methods were these. Repertoire TCRs were checked for matches against a reference library of SARS-CoV-2-specific TCRs that had been generated using the MIRA antigen-specificity platform. Breadth meant the fraction of unique TCRs that were SARS-CoV-2-associated, whereas depth meant the fraction of total T cells that were SARS-CoV-2-associated. Using the MIRA data, every spike-specific TCR was mapped to the spike region that the TCR reacted to and assigned to either a CD4 or a CD8 class. Log10-transformed breadth and depth values were compared by one-way ANOVA with Sidak's multiple comparisons tests. TCRdb's version of the immuneACCESS table is confined to in-frame rearrangements and falls short of the full clone set. An unresolved V gene accounts for under half of the shortfall where checked; the remainder is of unknown origin. The V and J calls and clone size were taken over from that table, and D and trimming were inferred from the DNA. Across this sample there are about 110,000 clones, with about nine tenths seen only once. Clones ranked in the top ten supply 1% to 1.5% of the sample.

What this sample's time point label stands for: baseline before first vaccination. Vaccinee samples came from UK trials COV001 and COV002, including a single-blind randomized controlled phase 2/3 trial of AZD1222 (ChAdOx1 nCoV-19) in healthy adults. For TCRbeta chain sequencing, PBMC samples were collected from trial participants at day 0 and at day 28 after the second dose. Results and caveats for the whole study, not just this receptor: CD4 TCRs associated with the vaccine covered the entire spike protein, and the dominant responses were in regions 160-218 and 743-854. Participants were mostly white British, with more females than males. The authors suggested clonal diversity may have been underestimated. Reportedly, close to half of the unique spike-specific TCRs recognized epitopes lying outside the regions that are mutated in the B.1.351 and B.1.1.7 variants. Only six AZD1222 recipients were SARS-CoV-2 seropositive at baseline, limiting conclusions about previously exposed vaccinees. Spike-specific TCR breadth and depth rose significantly after two AZD1222 doses compared with day 0 and with MenACWY recipients. The 56-69-year group was small, and its depth increase did not reach significance, likely because of low power. No day 14 peak-response samples were available, so repertoires were characterized only after the peak T cell response.

To note about this clone: Its antigen specificity is not known. One base away there is no much larger clone; base qualities are not given.

V lost 6 bases and J lost 4 bases, and the count of bases not matched to a germline gene is 8. The CDR3 contains 15 residues, cysteine and phenylalanine counted. CDR3 DNA is the only sequence kept; it has 45 bases, read in frame from the first base. The germline V gene sets CDR1 to MNHEY and CDR2 to SVGAGI. The chain uses TRBV6-5 and TRBJ2-5; the junction holds 10 bases that match TRBD1. The clonotype comes from an adult in good health. The source material was peripheral blood, sampled on day 0 of AZD1222 vaccination. This receptor has the CDR3 CASRILTGGAETQYF. The nucleotide sequence reads as follows: TGTGCCAGCAGAATTCTGACAGGGGGCGCAGAGACCCAGTACTTC.